This T cell receptor (beta chain) was captured in a study of Tregs in tolerant kidney transplant recipients. Germline values: CDR1 LNHDA, CDR2 SQIVND (reference sequence). V gave up 4 bases and J gave up 0 bases, with 7 bases separating them. The CDR3 contains 15 residues. Using immunoSEQ multiplex PCR, the repertoire was profiled, and TCRdb retains in-frame clones only, with some absent. Of about 110,000 clones in the sample, 90% were seen once. The sequence was collected from a human donor who received a combined kidney and bone marrow transplant. Sequenced material: CD4+ T cells from blood, taken before the transplant. This chain connects TRBV19 to TRBJ2-6; no reliable D call. CDR3 sequence reads: CASSTSPSGANVLTF. CDR3 nucleotide sequence: TGTGCCAGTAGTACCTCCCCCTCTGGGGCCAACGTCCTGACTTTC.